What follows describes a single T cell receptor beta chain. Its specificity is not known. This record comes from a study of T cell responses to AZD1222 COVID-19 vaccine. TCRdb keeps only in-frame clones here, not all; method: immunoSEQ multiplex PCR. The sample shows 160,000 or so clones, 88% of them seen only once. Study-wide results and caveats: Among AZD1222 vaccinees, only six or seven were seropositive at baseline.

The CDR3 contains 13 residues. Deletions cut 5 bases from V and 1 base from J, with 8 bases between. Germline lookup yields CDR1 SEHNR and CDR2 FQNEAQ (reference sequence). This specimen was peripheral blood, taken 28 days after the second AZD1222 dose. The V and J genes are TRBV7-9 and TRBJ1-1; no firm D call. This sequence was found in an adult who received the AZD1222 COVID-19 vaccine. The CDR3 loop reads CASSAQSNTEAFF. The CDR3 nucleotides read TGTGCCAGCAGCGCTCAATCGAACACTGAAGCTTTCTTT. The full variable domain, with the rest looked up from reference TRBV7-9 and TRBJ1-1, is DTGVSQNPRHKITKRGQNVTFRCDPISEHNRLYWYRQTLGQGPEFLTYFQNEAQLEKSRLLSDRFSAERPKGSFSTLEIQRTEQGDSAMYLCASSAQSNTEAFFGQGTRLTVV.